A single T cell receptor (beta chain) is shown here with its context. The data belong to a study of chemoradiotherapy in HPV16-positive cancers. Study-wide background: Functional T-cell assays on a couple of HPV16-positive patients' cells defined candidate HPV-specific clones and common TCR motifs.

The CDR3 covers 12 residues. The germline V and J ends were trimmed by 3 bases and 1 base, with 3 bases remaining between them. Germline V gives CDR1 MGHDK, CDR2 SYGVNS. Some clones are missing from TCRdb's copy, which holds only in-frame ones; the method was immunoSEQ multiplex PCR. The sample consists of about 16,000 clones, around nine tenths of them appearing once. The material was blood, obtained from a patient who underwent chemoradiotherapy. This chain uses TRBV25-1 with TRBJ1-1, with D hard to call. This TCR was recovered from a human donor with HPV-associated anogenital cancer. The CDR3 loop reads CASSETNTEAFF. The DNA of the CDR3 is TGTGCCAGCAGTGAGACGAACACTGAAGCTTTCTTT.